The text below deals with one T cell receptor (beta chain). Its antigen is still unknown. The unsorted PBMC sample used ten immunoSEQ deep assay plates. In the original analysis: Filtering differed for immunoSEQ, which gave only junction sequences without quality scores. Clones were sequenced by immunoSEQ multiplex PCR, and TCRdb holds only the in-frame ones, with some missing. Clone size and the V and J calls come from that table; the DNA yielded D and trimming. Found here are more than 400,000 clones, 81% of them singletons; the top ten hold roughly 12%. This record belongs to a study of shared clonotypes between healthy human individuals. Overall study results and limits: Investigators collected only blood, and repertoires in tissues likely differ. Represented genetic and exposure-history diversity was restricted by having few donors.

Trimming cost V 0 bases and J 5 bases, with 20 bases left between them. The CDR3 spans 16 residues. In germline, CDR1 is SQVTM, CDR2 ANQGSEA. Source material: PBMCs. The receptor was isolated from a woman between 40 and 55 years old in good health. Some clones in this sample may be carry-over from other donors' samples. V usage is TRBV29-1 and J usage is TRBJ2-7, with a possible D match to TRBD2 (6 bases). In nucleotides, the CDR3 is TGCAGCGTTGAAGATCTTGATTCCGGGAGTGACCACGAGCAGTACTTC. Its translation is CSVEDLDSGSDHEQYF.